This record covers a single T cell receptor beta chain. Its antigen is not identified. TCRdb's copy holds only in-frame clones and misses some; the assay was immunoSEQ multiplex PCR. Found here are about 2 million clones, about 95% of them singletons; the top ten hold 0.85% to 1.3%. The sample comes from a study of shared clonotypes between healthy human individuals. Study-wide points: Naive subsets tended to show greater estimated richness than memory subsets. Non-shared clonotypes displayed generation probabilities falling below those of clonotypes present in all four donors. Naive CD4 clonotypes overlapped across a few donors at approximately 5.3%.

It was CD45RO-negative cells, positively selected for CCR7, that made up naive CD8 cells, with terminally differentiated effector memory CD45RA+ cells excluded. Trimming took 0 bases from V and 4 from J, leaving 5 bases between them. Germline loops: CDR1 MNHNS, CDR2 SASEGT. This CDR3 spans 13 amino acids. The J gene is TRBJ2-3, the V gene TRBV6-1; tentative D call: TRBD2 (5 bases). Sequences were obtained from naive CD8+ T cells sorted from blood. This TCR was recovered from a man younger than 35 in good health. This CDR3 reads CASSEARADTQYF. The CDR3 nucleotides read TGTGCCAGCAGTGAAGCGCGGGCAGATACGCAGTATTTT.